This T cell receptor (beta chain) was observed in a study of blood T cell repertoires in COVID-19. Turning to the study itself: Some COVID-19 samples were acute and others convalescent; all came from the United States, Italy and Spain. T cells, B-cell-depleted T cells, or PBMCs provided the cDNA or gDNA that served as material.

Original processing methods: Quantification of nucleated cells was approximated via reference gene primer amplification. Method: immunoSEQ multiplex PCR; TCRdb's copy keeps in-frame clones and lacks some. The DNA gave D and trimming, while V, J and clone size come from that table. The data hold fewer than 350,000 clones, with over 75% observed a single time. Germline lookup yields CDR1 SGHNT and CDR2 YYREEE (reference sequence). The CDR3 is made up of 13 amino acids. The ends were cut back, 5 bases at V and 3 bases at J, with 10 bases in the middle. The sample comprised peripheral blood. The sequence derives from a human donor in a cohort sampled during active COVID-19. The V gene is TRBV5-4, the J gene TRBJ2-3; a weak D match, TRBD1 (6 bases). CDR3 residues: CASREQGTDTQYF. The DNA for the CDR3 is TGTGCCAGCAGGGAACAGGGAACAGATACGCAGTATTTT.